A single sample is the source of the 2 T cell receptor beta chains below, sequenced in a study of technical replicates of blood from four donors. Data came from immunoSEQ multiplex PCR; TCRdb stores just in-frame clones and leaves some out. The sample has more than 65,000 clones; around 92% are singletons. Sequenced: T cells isolated from PBMCs. These receptors were obtained from a human donor in good health.

In this sample, this clone turned up a few times. V and J are TRBV28 and TRBJ2-1; D perhaps matches TRBD2 (7 bases). Trimming removed 8 bases at V and 6 bases at J, with 17 bases between. Germline V gene lookup returns CDR1 MDHEN and CDR2 SYDVKM. The CDR3 contains 14 residues. The CDR3 nucleotides are TGTGCCAGCTATAGGGAGGGGGATTTCAATGAGCAGTTCTTC. It codes for CASYREGDFNEQFF.

V gene TRBV18 combines with J gene TRBJ2-7, with 7 bases lining up with TRBD1. The CDR3 spans 17 residues. Germline assignment: CDR1 KGHSH and CDR2 LQKENI. V lost 1 base, J lost 7 bases, and 16 bases stayed unmatched. The CDR3 region has the DNA TGTGCCAGCTCACCACGCACTTCCGGGACAGTGACGTGGGAGCAGTACTTC. Translating it yields CASSPRTSGTVTWEQYF.